Listed here are 13 T cell receptor beta chains from one sample, sequenced in a study of T-cell memory formation after mild COVID-19. Each CDR3 protein is one row after TCRdb ran MiXCR on the 5' RACE reads. The table lists some 450,000 distinct CDR3 sequences, around 19% of them singletons, with 7.5% to 9.5% in the top ten. The specimen was PBMCs or a T cell subset sorted from them (not recorded which). These receptor sequences come from an adult woman who had mild COVID-19 (a few samples of this study predate the infection). Cell type and time point are not known.

A few counts support this clonotype. The J gene is TRBJ2-7, the V gene TRBV20-1; 8 bases fit TRBD1. The trim removed 3 bases at V and 7 bases at J, leaving 8 bases unmatched. CDR1 is DFQATT and CDR2 is SNEGSKA in the germline V gene (reference sequence). The CDR3 runs 13 residues. The CDR3 region is CSAREQGAGEQYF. The CDR3 DNA is TGCAGTGCTAGGGAGCAGGGGGCCGGGGAGCAGTACTTC.

The chain links TRBV5-6 to TRBJ1-2; a possible D gene is TRBD1 (6 bases). The germline CDR1 and CDR2 sequences are SGHDT and YYEEEE. The CDR3 has 14 amino acids. Trimming left V 4 bases short and J 4 bases short, with 14 bases between. For the CDR3, the DNA is TGTGCCAGCAGCATCTCCCGGGGGCCCTATGGCTACACCTTC. This translates into CASSISRGPYGYTF. Full variable domain (remainder filled in from reference TRBV5-6 and TRBJ1-2): DAGVTQSPTHLIKTRGQQVTLRCSPKSGHDTVSWYQQALGQGPQFIFQYYEEEERQRGNFPDRFSGHQFPNYSSELNVNALLLGDSALYLCASSISRGPYGYTFGSGTRLTVV.

The V call is TRBV7-3, the J call TRBJ2-1, with 7 bases matching TRBD2. CDR1 is SGHTA, CDR2 FQGTGA, per germline. The CDR3 totals 16 residues. V lost 5 bases and J lost 0; bases outside the gene matches: 7. The CDR3 loop is CASSKTGGVSYNEQFF. The CDR3 DNA is TGTGCCAGCAGCAAAACGGGGGGTGTCTCCTACAATGAGCAGTTCTTC.

In DNA, the CDR3 is TGTGCCAGCAGCGAGAGGGGGCGGCCCCAAGAGACCCAGTACTTC. Its protein product is CASSERGRPQETQYF. The chain is built from TRBV5-6 and TRBJ2-5, with 7 positions matching TRBD1. The CDR3 is 15 residues long. CDR1 SGHDT and CDR2 YYEEEE come from the germline V gene. With 4 bases clipped from V and 1 base from J, the junction kept 7 bases outside the gene matches.

V is TRBV5-1 and J is TRBJ1-1; D might be TRBD1 (6 bases). V lost 5 bases, J lost 1 base, and 18 bases lay in between. There are 16 residues in the CDR3. Looked up from germline, CDR1 is SGHRS and CDR2 is YFSETQ. CDR3 nucleotides: TGCGCCAGCAGGCGGGGGTCAGGGGCCGCGAACACTGAAGCTTTCTTT. Amino acid sequence: CASRRGSGAANTEAFF.

This clonotype was seen only a few times. This sequence joins TRBV5-1 and TRBJ2-3; possible D gene TRBD1, 5 bases. CDR3 length: 15 residues. Germline V gene data show CDR1 as SGHRS and CDR2 as YFSETQ. Trimming took off 1 base at V and 0 bases at J, with 9 bases between the two ends. The CDR3 sequence is CASSLRTPSTDTQYF. CDR3 sequence (DNA): TGCGCCAGCAGCTTGAGGACACCGAGCACAGATACGCAGTATTTT.

The CDR3 here is CASSLVDIPNQPQHF. CDR3 coding DNA: TGTGCCAGCAGCTTGGTCGACATTCCCAATCAGCCCCAGCATTTT. V and J are TRBV5-5 and TRBJ1-5; D is undetermined. This CDR3 comprises 15 residues. V dropped 0 bases and J dropped 3 bases, with 10 bases sitting between them. Germline V lookup: CDR1 SGHKS, CDR2 YYEKEE (reference sequence).

The chain carries TRBV7-9 and TRBJ2-3; D uncertain. Trimming stripped 5 bases from V and 2 bases from J, with 8 bases between. CDR3 length: 13 residues. Germline CDR1 SEHNR, CDR2 FQNEAQ (reference sequence). The CDR3 DNA reads as TGTGCCAGCAGCCAACAGAACACAGATACGCAGTATTTT. It codes for CASSQQNTDTQYF. The full variable domain, in which reference TRBV7-9 and TRBJ2-3 provide the parts outside the CDR3, is DTGVSQNPRHKITKRGQNVTFRCDPISEHNRLYWYRQTLGQGPEFLTYFQNEAQLEKSRLLSDRFSAERPKGSFSTLEIQRTEQGDSAMYLCASSQQNTDTQYFGPGTRLTVL.

In this sample, this clonotype turned up a few times. The V call is TRBV7-8, the J call TRBJ2-3, with a tentative D call TRBD2 (6 bases). CDR1 and CDR2 from the germline V gene are SGHVS and FQNEAQ. V was clipped by 2 bases and J by 0 bases, with 12 bases between them. The CDR3 covers 16 residues. The CDR3 spells CASSLTEGLSTDTQYF. For the CDR3, the DNA is TGTGCCAGCAGCTTAACGGAGGGCCTCAGCACAGATACGCAGTATTTT.

This clonotype has a count of ten or more. The rearrangement links TRBV6-1 to TRBJ2-3, with D unresolved. CDR1 is MNHNS, CDR2 SASEGT, per germline. This CDR3 region has 14 residues. V dropped 5 bases and J dropped 4 bases, with 13 bases sitting between them. The CDR3 nucleotides are TGTGCCAGCAGTATACCCTGGGGATCAGATACGCAGTATTTT. It codes for CASSIPWGSDTQYF.

This clonotype appeared a few times. The CDR3 DNA sequence: TGTGCCAGCAGCGTCGACTCTATAACCTACAATGAGCAGTTCTTC. As protein: CASSVDSITYNEQFF. The chain couples TRBV9 to TRBJ2-1; D not certain. The CDR3 covers 15 residues. Germline V gene lookup returns CDR1 SGDLS and CDR2 YYNGEE. Trimming cost V 2 bases and J 2 bases, with 11 bases left between them.

This clonotype was counted a few times. The rearrangement uses TRBV7-9 and TRBJ1-1, with 9 bases fitting TRBD1. CDR3 length: 15 residues. CDR1 and CDR2 (germline): SEHNR, FQNEAQ (reference sequence). With V trimmed by 3 bases and J by 7 bases, 9 bases remained unmatched. The CDR3 sequence: CASSLGDRVVGEAFF. CDR3 bases: TGTGCCAGCAGCTTGGGGGACAGGGTGGTCGGTGAAGCTTTCTTT.

This clonotype came up a few times. V usage is TRBV12-3 or TRBV12-4 and J usage is TRBJ2-3; 7 bases map to TRBD1. The junction had 8 bases not matched to a gene; V was cut back by 6 bases and J by 5 bases. This CDR3 region has 14 residues. In DNA, the CDR3 is TGTGCCAGCAGCCCTCGGACAGGTGGAGATACGCAGTATTTT. It encodes CASSPRTGGDTQYF.